A single sample is the source of the 29 T cell receptor beta chains below, sequenced in a study of human T cells and chemical hapten exposure (dated by TCRdb to the early 2020s). The library was generated by RACE. Instrument on record: NextSeq 500. The public reads were reprocessed in TCRdb via fastp at Q25 and MiXCR, keeping in-frame beta chains. Each CDR3 protein appears once, grouped with its most common genes and DNA. The sample records tens of thousands of distinct CDR3 sequences, 9.6% of which are singletons. 3.6% of the sample is held by the ten biggest clonotypes. Explained via the paper, the time point label denotes: pre-sensitization, week 0. This sample's treatment or condition label indicates: therapeutic diphenylcyclopropenone sensitization with weekly scalp DPC. The specimen comprised whole blood, sampled in connection with sensitization to the hapten diphenylcyclopropenone (DPC). These receptors came from a woman in her forties with alopecia areata. Some clones in this sample may be carry-over from other donors' samples.

The chain is built from TRBV3-1 and TRBJ1-2; no reliable D call. This CDR3 spans 16 amino acids. Germline-derived CDR1 and CDR2 are LGHDT and YNNKEL (reference sequence). V was clipped by 0 bases and J by 2 bases, with 13 bases between them. CDR3 sequence reads: CASSQEWGGNNYGYTF. CDR3 bases: TGTGCCAGCAGCCAAGAATGGGGAGGGAACAACTATGGCTACACCTTC.

This clonotype was detected only a few times. The V and J genes are TRBV27 and TRBJ1-6; 8 bases match TRBD1. Germline trimming cut 1 base from V and 6 bases from J; bases unmatched to any gene: 5. The CDR3 sequence is 16 residues long. Germline V CDR1 and CDR2: MNHEY, SMNVEV (reference sequence). This CDR3 reads CASSLFARGLNSPLHF. The CDR3 DNA reads TGTGCCAGCAGTTTATTCGCCAGGGGGCTTAATTCACCCCTCCACTTT.

In this sample, this clonotype turned up many times. The V and J genes are TRBV7-9 and TRBJ1-2; 9 bases are shared with TRBD1. Germline V gene lookup returns CDR1 SEHNR and CDR2 FQNEAQ (reference sequence). There are 14 residues in the CDR3. With 5 bases clipped from V and 3 bases from J, the junction kept 4 bases outside the gene matches. The CDR3 coding sequence is TGTGCCAGCAGCCCACAGGGGGCGGACTATGGCTACACCTTC. It yields the protein CASSPQGADYGYTF.

The J gene is TRBJ1-2, the V gene TRBV12-3 or TRBV12-4, with TRBD1 identical over 8 bases. V was pared by 5 bases and J by 3 bases, with 11 bases of the junction left unmatched. This CDR3 is 16 amino acids long. The CDR3 DNA follows: TGTGCCAGCAGTCAGGACGGACAGGGAGGCCACTATGGCTACACCTTC. This translates into CASSQDGQGGHYGYTF.

This clonotype was observed many times. The gene calls are TRBV12-3 or TRBV12-4 and TRBJ2-1; 7 bases are shared with TRBD1. The CDR3 has 15 residues. V lost 0 bases to trimming and J lost 4 bases; unmatched junction nucleotides: 3. The DNA for the CDR3 is TGTGCCAGCAGTTTAGCGGACAGGCCTTACAATGAGCAGTTCTTC. Translation: CASSLADRPYNEQFF.

Ten or more counts support this clonotype. V and J are TRBV5-1 and TRBJ1-1; unclear D gene. Germline V gives CDR1 SGHRS, CDR2 YFSETQ. The CDR3 length is 13 residues. Trimming took off 0 bases at V and 4 bases at J, with 7 bases between the two ends. The CDR3 DNA follows: TGCGCCAGCAGCTTGGTAGCGCTCACTGAAGCTTTCTTT. Residues: CASSLVALTEAFF. Based on the CDR3 plus reference TRBV5-1 and TRBJ1-1, the full variable domain is KAGVTQTPRYLIKTRGQQVTLSCSPISGHRSVSWYQQTPGQGLQFLFEYFSETQRNKGNFPGRFSGRQFSNSRSEMNVSTLELGDSALYLCASSLVALTEAFFGQGTRLTVV.

On this clonotype: A read error may produce the germline difference seen at one junction end. V usage is TRBV7-2 and J usage is TRBJ1-5; perhaps TRBD1 as D (5 bases). This CDR3 is built from 13 residues. From germline, CDR1 is SGHTA and CDR2 FQGNSA. CDR3 in amino acids: CVSSLEGSQPQHF. The CDR3 region has the DNA TGTGTCAGCAGCTTAGAGGGGAGTCAGCCCCAGCATTTT.

The sample holds many counts of this clonotype. This rearrangement joins TRBV10-3 to TRBJ1-5; 7 bases are shared with TRBD1. J gave up 4 bases and V 0 bases, and 3 bases lay outside the gene matches. Germline CDR1 and CDR2: ENHRY and SYGVKD. The length of the CDR3 is 15 residues. The CDR3 bases are TGTGCCATCAGTGAGTCCGGGACAGATAATCAGCCCCAGCATTTT. Protein: CAISESGTDNQPQHF.

This clonotype was found many times. This chain links TRBV7-2 with TRBJ2-3, with 9 positions matching TRBD2. Germline CDR1 SGHTA, CDR2 FQGNSA. Unmatched junction bases numbered 14, after V lost 4 bases and J lost 6 bases. The CDR3 covers 17 residues. The CDR3: CASSYLLAGTLDDTQYF. CDR3 DNA sequence: TGTGCCAGCAGCTACTTACTAGCGGGTACCCTAGACGATACGCAGTATTTT. Full variable domain (remainder filled in from reference TRBV7-2 and TRBJ2-3): GAGVSQSPSNKVTEKGKDVELRCDPISGHTALYWYRQSLGQGLEFLIYFQGNSAPDKSGLPSDRFSAERTGGSVSTLTIQRTQQEDSAVYLCASSYLLAGTLDDTQYFGPGTRLTVL.

This clonotype was seen at least ten times. The chain carries TRBV7-7 and TRBJ2-7; 8 nucleotides align to TRBD1. The germline V gene encodes CDR1 SSHAT and CDR2 FNYEAQ (reference sequence). J was trimmed by 3 bases and V by 5 bases; bases with no gene match: 6. This CDR3 has 14 residues. DNA of the CDR3: TGTGCCAGCAGCCCCGACAGGGGAGTCTACGAGCAGTACTTC. Protein sequence: CASSPDRGVYEQYF.

This clonotype has a count of ten or more. V usage is TRBV7-8 and J usage is TRBJ2-6; D remains ambiguous. V was cut by 1 base and J by 2 bases, with 9 bases left in between. This CDR3 has 16 residues. The germline gives CDR1 SGHVS, CDR2 FQNEAQ. The DNA of the CDR3 is TGTGCCAGCAGCTTAGACCGTCTGGCTGGGGCCAACGTCCTGACTTTC. Protein: CASSLDRLAGANVLTF.

This clonotype was counted only a few times. The V call is TRBV20-1, the J call TRBJ1-6; perhaps TRBD1 as D (6 bases). The V and J ends lost 5 bases and 9 bases respectively, with 17 bases between them. CDR1 and CDR2 from the germline V gene are DFQATT and SNEGSKA (reference sequence). This CDR3 has 14 residues. The CDR3: CSARTKRGVSPLHF. The CDR3 nucleotides are TGCAGTGCTCGAACTAAGAGGGGGGTTTCACCCCTCCACTTT.

This clonotype was observed many times. The chain recombines TRBV6-5 with TRBJ1-2, with D unclear. The CDR3 spans 12 residues. Trimming removed 8 bases from V and 4 bases from J, with 11 bases in between. CDR1 and CDR2 (germline): MNHEY, SVGAGI. CDR3 in amino acids: CASRTSPYGYTF. CDR3 coding DNA: TGTGCCAGCCGTACCAGCCCCTATGGCTACACCTTC.

In its sample, this clonotype is medium-sized (0.01 to 0.1%). The chain recombines TRBV4-2 with TRBJ2-7; 10 bases are shared with TRBD1. V shed 1 base and J 2 bases; nucleotides not matched to a gene: 5. CDR3 size: 16 residues. Per germline, CDR1 LGHNA and CDR2 YNFKEQ. In nucleotides, the CDR3 is TGTGCCAGCAGCCAAGTCGGGACAGGGGAACCCTACGAGCAGTACTTC. Translation gives CASSQVGTGEPYEQYF.

This clonotype was found many times. CDR3 in amino acids: CASSEASVVKDTQYF. For the CDR3, the DNA is TGTGCCAGCAGTGAAGCGTCGGTAGTTAAGGATACGCAGTATTTT. J is TRBJ2-3 and V is TRBV2; D is unclear. Germline loops: CDR1 SNHLY, CDR2 FYNNEI. Between the trimmed V and J ends, which lost 0 bases and 6 bases, there was a span of 13 bases. The CDR3 is 15 amino acids.

This clonotype was found many times. DNA for the CDR3: TGTGCCAGCACCAAGACAGGCACAGATACGCAGTATTTT. Protein product: CASTKTGTDTQYF. The gene calls are TRBV6-2 or TRBV6-3 and TRBJ2-3, with a possible D match to TRBD1 (5 bases). The V end was cut by 7 bases, the J end by 1 base, with 9 bases between. Germline values: CDR1 MNHEY, CDR2 SVGEGT. The length of the CDR3 is 13 residues.

In this sample, this clonotype turned up many times. The chain recombines TRBV10-3 with TRBJ2-7; D is perhaps TRBD1 (6 bases). Trimming pared 4 bases from V and 2 bases from J, leaving 12 bases between. The CDR3 is made up of 14 amino acids. In germline, CDR1 is ENHRY, CDR2 SYGVKD. This CDR3 reads CAISVTQGPYEQYF. The CDR3 nucleotides read TGTGCCATCAGTGTGACTCAGGGGCCCTACGAGCAGTACTTC.

The chain uses TRBV7-6 and TRBJ1-6; D gene ambiguous. In germline, CDR1 is SGHVS, CDR2 FNYEAQ. V dropped 4 bases and J dropped 0 bases, with 7 bases sitting between them. This CDR3 comprises 15 residues. The CDR3 nucleotides are TGTGCCAGCAGCTCACAGAGCTCCTATAATTCACCCCTCCACTTT. Protein product: CASSSQSSYNSPLHF. Supplemented by reference TRBV7-6 and TRBJ1-6, the full variable domain reads GAGVSQSPRYKVTKRGQDVALRCDPISGHVSLYWYRQALGQGPEFLTYFNYEAQQDKSGLPNDRFSAERPEGSISTLTIQRTEQRDSAMYRCASSSQSSYNSPLHFGNGTRLTVT.

This clonotype occurred a few times. V usage is TRBV4-3 and J usage is TRBJ1-5; 7 nucleotides line up with TRBD1. Germline V gene sequence: CDR1 LGHNA, CDR2 YSLEER. With 0 bases clipped from V and 1 base from J, the junction kept 6 bases outside the gene matches. The CDR3 length is 17 residues. The CDR3 DNA reads as TGCGCCAGCAGCCAAGAACCACAGGGGAAGAGCAATCAGCCCCAGCATTTT. It specifies CASSQEPQGKSNQPQHF.

The sample holds many counts of this clonotype. The rearrangement links TRBV12-3 or TRBV12-4 to TRBJ1-2; tentatively, D is TRBD1 (6 bases). The CDR3 spans 14 residues. The germline V and J ends were trimmed by 4 bases and 10 bases, with 19 bases remaining between them. The CDR3 nucleotides read TGTGCCAGCAGTTCCCCCCCGGAGCAGGGGCACTACACCTTC. Translating it yields CASSSPPEQGHYTF.

The chain joins TRBV28 to TRBJ2-7; D unresolved. The CDR3 length is 12 residues. Germline V gene data show CDR1 as MDHEN and CDR2 as SYDVKM. The germline V and J ends were trimmed by 5 bases and 4 bases, with 9 bases remaining between them. CDR3 sequence: CASSLQFYEQYF. The CDR3 DNA is TGTGCCAGCAGTCTCCAGTTTTACGAGCAGTACTTC.

This clonotype came up many times. This chain connects TRBV5-1 to TRBJ2-2; 11 nucleotides line up with TRBD2. Per germline, CDR1 SGHRS and CDR2 YFSETQ. Unmatched junction bases numbered 7, after V lost 3 bases and J lost 0 bases. This CDR3 has 18 residues. The CDR3 sequence: CASSYWTSGSANTGELFF. CDR3 sequence (DNA): TGCGCCAGCAGCTACTGGACTAGCGGGTCCGCGAACACCGGGGAGCTGTTTTTT.

The rearrangement joins TRBV29-1 to TRBJ2-2; D may be TRBD1 or TRBD2 (5 bases each). Germline loops: CDR1 SQVTM, CDR2 ANQGSEA. Trimming took 3 bases from V and 5 from J, leaving 13 bases between them. CDR3 length: 14 residues. CDR3 amino acids: CSVDRGEGTGELFF. The CDR3 DNA reads TGCAGCGTTGATCGGGGAGAGGGGACCGGGGAGCTGTTTTTT.

This clonotype was observed many times. The V gene is TRBV5-6, the J gene TRBJ2-7, with D unclear. Germline loops: CDR1 SGHDT, CDR2 YYEEEE. The CDR3 runs to 14 residues. Trimming left V 2 bases short and J 2 bases short, with 11 bases between. The CDR3 sequence is CASSFGVIAYEQYF. CDR3 bases: TGTGCCAGCAGCTTCGGAGTCATCGCCTACGAGCAGTACTTC.

This clonotype was seen repeatedly, ten times or more. The chain couples TRBV20-1 to TRBJ1-1, with D unclear. V lost 3 bases and J 8 bases, leaving 7 bases between the germline ends. Per the germline V gene, CDR1 is DFQATT and CDR2 is SNEGSKA (reference sequence). CDR3 length equals 10 residues. CDR3 loop: CSARVGEAFF. DNA of the CDR3: TGCAGTGCTAGGGTGGGGGAAGCTTTCTTT.

The rearrangement uses TRBV2 and TRBJ1-2; D perhaps matches TRBD1 (5 bases). The CDR3 covers 15 residues. Germline V gene sequence: CDR1 SNHLY, CDR2 FYNNEI. The ends were cut back, 4 bases at V and 4 bases at J, with 16 bases in the middle. CDR3 in amino acids: CASSVGQGISYGYTF. CDR3 sequence (DNA): TGTGCCAGCAGTGTAGGGCAGGGAATATCCTATGGCTACACCTTC.

V gene TRBV28 combines with J gene TRBJ1-1; TRBD1 agrees at 10 bases. Germline V gene data show CDR1 as MDHEN and CDR2 as SYDVKM. The CDR3 covers 17 residues. V shed 3 bases, J shed 0 bases, and the junction held 7 bases outside the gene matches. The CDR3 DNA follows: TGTGCCAGCAGTTTTGACAGGGGGCTGTCCATGAACACTGAAGCTTTCTTT. Translated, it gives CASSFDRGLSMNTEAFF.

This clonotype was counted only a few times. The chain has TRBV7-3 and TRBJ1-6; possible D gene TRBD1, 6 bases. There are 13 residues in the CDR3. Germline values: CDR1 SGHTA, CDR2 FQGTGA. Trimming pared 5 bases from V and 9 bases from J, leaving 11 bases between. CDR3 region: CASSESRGSPLHF. As DNA, the CDR3 is TGTGCCAGCAGCGAATCCAGGGGTTCACCCCTCCACTTT.

V gene TRBV11-2 combines with J gene TRBJ1-4, with D hard to call. V shed 1 base and J shed 12 bases, with 9 bases lying between them. Germline V CDR1 and CDR2: SGHAT, FQNNGV. This CDR3 comprises 12 residues. The CDR3: CASSLGLGELFF. In DNA form, the CDR3 reads TGTGCCAGCAGCTTAGGTCTGGGCGAACTGTTTTTT.